The rows below give T cell receptor beta chains drawn from one sample of a study of technical replicates of blood from several donors. Profiling relied on immunoSEQ multiplex PCR, and the TCRdb table lists in-frame clones only, not all of them. The sample lists 79,000 or so clones, approximately 93% occurring once. The sample was T cells isolated from PBMCs. The receptors originated from a human donor in good health. Each CDR3 is given with its conserved first and last residue. A D gene is named only where the DNA matches it firmly. The listing skips clone size in some rows; elsewhere it reads once, few, many or a size class.

V	size	D	J	DNA	CDR3
TRBV7-3	-	-	TRBJ1-1	TGTGCCAGCAGCTTAAGTGGGCAGGGGAACACTGAAGCTTTCTTT	CASSLSGQGNTEAFF
TRBV28	-	-	TRBJ2-3	TGTGCCAGCAGTTTGATAGTTCGGGGGGCCGATACGCAGTATTTT	CASSLIVRGADTQYF
TRBV30	-	-	TRBJ2-7	TGTGCCTGGAGTGTAGCCTTCAGGGGAGCCGAGCAGTACTTC	CAWSVAFRGAEQYF
TRBV10-3	-	-	TRBJ2-1	TGTGCCATCAGTGGCCAGGGCAGCCATGAGCAGTTCTTC	CAISGQGSHEQFF
TRBV5-1	-	TRBD2	TRBJ2-1	TGCGCCAGGACGGGTAGCGGGAGGGGCAATGAGCAGTTCTTC	CARTGSGRGNEQFF
TRBV2	once	TRBD1	TRBJ2-7	TGTGCCGTTTCAGGGGGTACGACTTTCTACGAGCAGTACTTC	CAVSGGTTFYEQYF
TRBV9	few	-	TRBJ2-3	TGTGCCAGCAGCGTAGCGGGAGCGATACTTGGCACAGATACGCAGTATTTT	CASSVAGAILGTDTQYF
TRBV9	-	-	TRBJ2-7	TGTGCCAGCAGCGCCGCCACTAGCTACGAGCAGTACTTC	CASSAATSYEQYF
TRBV27	once	TRBD1	TRBJ2-6	TGTGCCAGCAGTGCCTCCGGGACAGGGTTTTCTGGGGCCAACGTCCTGACTTTC	CASSASGTGFSGANVLTF
TRBV5-1	-	-	TRBJ2-2	TGCGCCAGCAAGGAAGCGACCACCACCGGGGAGCTGTTTTTT	CASKEATTTGELFF
TRBV7-2	-	-	TRBJ1-1	TGTGCCAGCAGTCGGGAGGTAAAGACTGAAGCTTTCTTT	CASSREVKTEAFF
TRBV21-1	-	-	TRBJ1-4	TGTGCCAGCAGCAAGGCGGACGATCCAGGGGGCATTAATGAAAAACTGTTTTTT	CASSKADDPGGINEKLFF
TRBV9	-	-	TRBJ1-5	TGTGCCAGCAGCGTAGGTAGTGATCAGCCCCAGCATTTT	CASSVGSDQPQHF
TRBV7-2	-	TRBD2	TRBJ2-1	TGTGCCAGCAGCTTGAGTTACGCTAGCGGGTACGTGGGGAATGAGCAGTTCTTC	CASSLSYASGYVGNEQFF
TRBV4-1	-	-	TRBJ1-5	TGCGCCAGCAGCGCCAGACGGGTCTATCAGCCCCAGCATTTT	CASSARRVYQPQHF
TRBV15	-	TRBD2	TRBJ2-7	TGTGCCACCAGCAGAGTTGGCAGCGGGAGGACCTACGAGCAGTACTTC	CATSRVGSGRTYEQYF
TRBV29-1	-	TRBD1	TRBJ2-5	TGCAGCGTTGAGCGATGGGACAGGGGCGTAGAACAGTACTTC	CSVERWDRGVEQYF
TRBV5-1	-	-	TRBJ2-4	TGCGCCAGCAGCTTGGATGCAGGGGTGAAAAACATTCAGTACTTC	CASSLDAGVKNIQYF
TRBV4-2	-	TRBD2	TRBJ2-1	TGTGCCAGCAGCCAAGACGGGAGTAGCGGGAGAGAGTACTACAATGAGCAGTTCTTC	CASSQDGSSGREYYNEQFF
TRBV6-5	-	TRBD1	TRBJ2-1	TGTGCCAGCAGTTACGGGCAGGGGGCGCTTAATGAGCAGTTCTTC	CASSYGQGALNEQFF
TRBV9	-	TRBD2	TRBJ2-2	TGTGCCAGCAGTGGGCGGGAGCGGGGCACCGGGGAGCTGTTTTTT	CASSGRERGTGELFF
TRBV2	-	-	TRBJ1-5	TGTGCCAGCACCACAGACGGGGGGTATCAGCCCCAGCATTTT	CASTTDGGYQPQHF
TRBV9	-	TRBD2	TRBJ2-2	TGTGCCAGCAGCGTACACGGGAGGGCAAACACCGGGGAGCTGTTTTTT	CASSVHGRANTGELFF
TRBV7-8	-	TRBD2	TRBJ2-2	TGTGCCAGCAGCTTAAATGCGGGGGTACTTACCGGGGAGCTGTTTTTT	CASSLNAGVLTGELFF
TRBV29-1	-	-	TRBJ2-4	TGCATCTTCCCGGGACTAGCCAAAAACATTCAGTACTTC	CIFPGLAKNIQYF
TRBV20-1	-	-	TRBJ1-3	TGCAGTGCCATTAGGACACACGACATATATTTT	CSAIRTHDIYF
TRBV15	-	-	TRBJ2-7	TGTGCCACCAGCAGAGTGGCCTTCCAGGATTACGAGCAGTACTTC	CATSRVAFQDYEQYF
TRBV27	-	-	TRBJ2-4	TGTGCCAGCAGTTTAGCGGTAGCCAAAAACATTCAGTACTTC	CASSLAVAKNIQYF
TRBV7-2	-	TRBD1	TRBJ1-4	TGTGCCAGCAGCCTAGACAGGGGGCAACTAGTAAAACTGTTTTTT	CASSLDRGQLVKLFF
TRBV7-8	-	-	TRBJ2-7	TGTGCCAGCAGCTTAGGACAGCCTTACGAGCAGTACTTC	CASSLGQPYEQYF
TRBV6-6	-	-	TRBJ2-2	TGTGCCACCACGGGTACTAGCCAATACACCGGGGAGCTGTTTTTT	CATTGTSQYTGELFF
TRBV28	-	-	TRBJ2-7	TGTGCCAGCAGTTTTATGGGGGGAAGGGAATACGAGCAGTACTTC	CASSFMGGREYEQYF
TRBV11-2	-	-	TRBJ2-1	TGTGCCAGCAGCTTGGGAGCGAATGAGCAGTTCTTC	CASSLGANEQFF
TRBV1	-	-	TRBJ2-1	TGCACCAGCAGCCAAGATCCGAGACTAGCGGGAGGGACCACGAGGGGCTACAATGAGCAGTTCTTC	CTSSQDPRLAGGTTRGYNEQFF
TRBV4-1	-	-	TRBJ1-5	TGCGCCAGCAGCCAAGAAGAGGGGTCAGGGGCTTTTAGCAATCAGCCCCAGCATTTT	CASSQEEGSGAFSNQPQHF
TRBV10-3	-	TRBD2	TRBJ2-5	TGTGCCATCAGCGGGGGGCAAGAGACCCAGTACTTC	CAISGGQETQYF
TRBV9	-	-	TRBJ1-3	TGTGCCAGCAGCCTCTCTTCGGGAAGGGAGTCTGGAAACACCATATATTTT	CASSLSSGRESGNTIYF
TRBV6-5	-	TRBD1	TRBJ1-2	TGTGCCAGCAGGCCCCCGGGACAGGGTAACTATGGCTACACCTTC	CASRPPGQGNYGYTF
TRBV2	-	TRBD2	TRBJ2-7	TGTGCCAGCACCGGACTAGATGTTTACGAGCAGTACTTC	CASTGLDVYEQYF
TRBV28	-	-	TRBJ1-5	TGTGCCAGCAGTTTCTTACAGGGCTCCAATCAGCCCCAGCATTTT	CASSFLQGSNQPQHF
TRBV27	-	-	TRBJ1-1	TGTGCCAGCAGTTTATACGGGAACACTGAAGCTTTCTTT	CASSLYGNTEAFF
TRBV4-1	-	-	TRBJ2-7	TGCGCCAGCAGCCAAGGTCTGCGGTCCCACGAGCAGTACTTC	CASSQGLRSHEQYF
TRBV4-3	-	TRBD1	TRBJ2-6	TGCGCCAGCAGCCAAGTTCAACTACTTGGACAGGGTTCTTCCGGGGCCAACGTCCTGACTTTC	CASSQVQLLGQGSSGANVLTF
TRBV29-1	-	TRBD2	TRBJ2-1	TGCAGCGTTGACAGGACTAGCGAATACAATGAGCAGTTCTTC	CSVDRTSEYNEQFF
TRBV4-3	once	TRBD1	TRBJ2-7	TGCGCCAGCAGCCAAGGAACAGGGGTCTTCTACGAGCAGTACTTC	CASSQGTGVFYEQYF
TRBV9	once	TRBD1	TRBJ1-1	TGTGCCAGCAGCGTAGCGGGACAGGGGATCGGGGCTGAAGCTTTCTTT	CASSVAGQGIGAEAFF